This T cell receptor (beta chain) was documented in a study of blood T cell repertoires in COVID-19. Germline V gene data show CDR1 as PRHDT and CDR2 as FYEKMQ (reference sequence). The CDR3 contains 16 residues. Trimming took off 2 bases at V and 4 bases at J, with 15 bases between the two ends. This clone was observed a single time. The repertoire was sequenced with immunoSEQ multiplex PCR; TCRdb's copy has only in-frame clones and lacks some. The data contain about 160,000 clones, more than 80% of them singletons. The TCR was taken from an older man with acute or convalescent COVID-19. Sequenced input: peripheral blood. The chain recombines TRBV13 with TRBJ2-1; tentative D call: TRBD2 (6 bases). DNA of the CDR3: TGTGCCAGCAGCTTATCTTCCGGGGGTAGATACAATGAGCAGTTCTTC. The encoded protein is CASSLSSGGRYNEQFF.